A single sample gave rise to the 5 T cell receptor beta chains below, sequenced in a study of T-cell memory formation after mild COVID-19. Via MiXCR, TCRdb re-called the 5' RACE reads, giving one row per CDR3 protein. The repertoire holds just under 550,000 distinct CDR3 sequences, with roughly 22% as singletons. The sequencing sample was made of PBMCs or a T cell subset sorted from them (not recorded which). Receptors originate from an adult woman who had mild COVID-19 (a few samples of this study predate the infection). Cell type and time point are not known.

The chain carries TRBV4-2 and TRBJ2-1; the D gene is possibly TRBD2 (6 bases). Germline CDR1 LGHNA, CDR2 YNFKEQ. V lost 0 bases, J lost 9 bases, and 9 bases lay in between. This CDR3 region has 13 residues. In DNA form, the CDR3 reads TGTGCCAGCAGCCAAGATCGGGGGTTTGAGCAGTTCTTC. Its protein is CASSQDRGFEQFF.

This clonotype was picked up one time. This chain uses TRBV30 with TRBJ2-3; D may be TRBD2 (6 bases). Trimming took off 5 bases at V and 4 bases at J, with 10 bases between the two ends. This CDR3 region has 12 residues. The germline CDR1 and CDR2 sequences are GTSNPN and SVGIG (reference sequence). The CDR3 DNA reads TGTGCCTGGGACGGGGGAGCAGATACGCAGTATTTT. Translated, it gives CAWDGGADTQYF.

This clonotype was counted many times. The chain employs TRBV12-3 or TRBV12-4 and TRBJ2-7; D gene ambiguous. The CDR3 contains 13 residues. Trimming left V 3 bases short and J 0 bases short, with 6 bases between. The CDR3: CASSFSHSYEQYF. DNA for the CDR3: TGTGCCAGCAGTTTTTCCCACTCCTACGAGCAGTACTTC.

This sequence joins TRBV4-1 and TRBJ1-4; maybe TRBD1 (5 bases). Trimming removed 4 bases at V and 0 bases at J, with 9 bases between. In germline, CDR1 is MGHRA, CDR2 YSYEKL. The CDR3 extends over 15 amino acids. The CDR3 DNA reads TGCGCCAGCAGCCTGCGGGGGGCAACTAATGAAAAACTGTTTTTT. This encodes CASSLRGATNEKLFF.

This clonotype has just a few counts. The chain carries TRBV12-3 or TRBV12-4 and TRBJ1-5; the D is unclear. The CDR3 loop spans 13 amino acids. The ends were cut back, 2 bases at V and 7 bases at J, with 9 bases in the middle. As DNA, the CDR3 is TGTGCCAGCAGTTTAACCCTGGGACAGCCCCAGCATTTT. It is translated as CASSLTLGQPQHF.